This TCR beta chain derives from a study of T-cell memory formation after mild COVID-19. Study at large: TCR clusters were mostly confined to one donor each. Study-wide results and limits: Day 15 to 85 contracting clones showed balanced CD4/CD8; later expanders leaned CD4+.

The ends were cut back, 4 bases at V and 5 bases at J, with 8 bases in the middle. This CDR3 spans 11 amino acids. CDR1 is DFQATT, CDR2 SNEGSKA, per germline (reference sequence). TCRdb reanalysed the 5' RACE reads using MiXCR and keeps one entry per CDR3 protein. In the table there are nearly 350,000 distinct CDR3 sequences, 10% to 15% of which are singletons. This clonotype has a handful of counts. Its antigen is undetermined. What was sequenced was PBMCs or a T cell subset sorted from them (not recorded which). The sequence came from a man aged 18 to 35 who had mild COVID-19 (a few samples of this study predate the infection). Cell type and time point are not known. The chain uses TRBV20-1 and TRBJ1-1; no firm D call. CDR3 in amino acids: CSAKGLTEAFF. DNA of the CDR3: TGCAGTGCTAAGGGCTTGACTGAAGCTTTCTTT.